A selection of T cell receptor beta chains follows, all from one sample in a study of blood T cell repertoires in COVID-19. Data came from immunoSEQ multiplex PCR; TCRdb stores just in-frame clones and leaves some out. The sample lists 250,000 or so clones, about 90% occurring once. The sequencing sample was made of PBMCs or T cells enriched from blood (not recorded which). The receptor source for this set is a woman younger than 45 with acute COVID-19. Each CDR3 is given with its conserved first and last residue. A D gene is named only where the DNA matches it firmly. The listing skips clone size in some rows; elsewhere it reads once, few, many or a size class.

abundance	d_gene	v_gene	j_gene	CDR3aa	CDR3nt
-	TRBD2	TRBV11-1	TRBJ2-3	CASSRIGLAGVDTQYF	TGTGCCAGCAGCCGGATCGGACTAGCGGGAGTTGATACGCAGTATTTT
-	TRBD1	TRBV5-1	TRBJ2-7	CASSGGQANSYEQYF	TGCGCCAGCAGCGGGGGACAGGCAAACTCCTACGAGCAGTACTTC
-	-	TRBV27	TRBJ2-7	CASSFRISYEQYF	TGTGCCAGCAGTTTTCGTATATCTTACGAGCAGTACTTC
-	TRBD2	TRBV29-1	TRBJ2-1	CSVAPGLAGDEQFF	TGCAGCGTCGCCCCTGGTCTCGCGGGAGATGAGCAGTTCTTC
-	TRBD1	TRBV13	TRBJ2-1	CASSLDLGQGTIKIGYNEQFF	TGTGCCAGCAGCTTAGATCTAGGACAGGGGACGATAAAAATAGGATACAATGAGCAGTTCTTC
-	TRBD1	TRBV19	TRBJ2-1	CASQGDSGTRYNEQFF	TGTGCCAGTCAGGGGGATTCCGGGACCAGGTACAATGAGCAGTTCTTC
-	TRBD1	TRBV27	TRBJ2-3	CASSSPSGQGLQDTQYF	TGTGCCAGCAGTTCTCCCTCGGGACAGGGCCTTCAAGATACGCAGTATTTT
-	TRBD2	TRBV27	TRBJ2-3	CASSLASGRNTDTQYF	TGTGCCAGCAGTTTGGCTAGCGGGAGAAACACAGATACGCAGTATTTT
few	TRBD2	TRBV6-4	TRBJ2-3	CASSATSGSRADTQYF	TGTGCCAGCAGTGCGACTAGCGGGAGTAGGGCAGATACGCAGTATTTT
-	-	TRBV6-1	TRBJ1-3	CASSERSTGNTIYF	TGTGCCAGCAGTGAACGAAGCACTGGAAACACCATATATTTT
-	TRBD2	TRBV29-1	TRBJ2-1	CSVEAAFSGRSMSNEQFF	TGCAGCGTTGAAGCGGCTTTTAGCGGGAGAAGTATGAGTAATGAGCAGTTCTTC
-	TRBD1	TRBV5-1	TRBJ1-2	CASSTGTGDECYTF	TGCGCCAGCAGCACCGGGACAGGGGACGAATGCTACACCTTC
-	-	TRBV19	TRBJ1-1	CASSIRVGANTEAFF	TGTGCCAGTAGTATTCGGGTTGGTGCGAACACTGAAGCTTTCTTT
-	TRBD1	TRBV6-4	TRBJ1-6	CAKSGTGGSPLHF	TGTGCCAAATCCGGGACAGGGGGTTCACCCCTCCACTTT
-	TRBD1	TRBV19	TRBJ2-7	CASSPRTGYEQYF	TGTGCCAGTAGTCCGCGGACAGGCTACGAGCAGTACTTC
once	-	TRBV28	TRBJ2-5	CASSLRVETQYF	TGTGCCAGCAGTTTGCGAGTAGAGACCCAGTACTTC
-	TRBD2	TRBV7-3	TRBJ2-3	CASSIGLAGGSTDTQYF	TGTGCCAGCAGCATTGGACTAGCGGGAGGAAGCACAGATACGCAGTATTTT
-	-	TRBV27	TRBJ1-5	CASSLSRQGGQPQHF	TGTGCCAGCAGTTTATCGAGGCAGGGAGGCCAGCCCCAGCATTTT
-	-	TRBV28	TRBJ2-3	CASSEASESTDTQYF	TGTGCCAGTTCCGAGGCTAGCGAAAGCACAGATACGCAGTATTTT
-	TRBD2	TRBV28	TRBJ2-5	CASISGSLQETQYF	TGTGCCAGCATTAGCGGGAGTCTCCAAGAGACCCAGTACTTC
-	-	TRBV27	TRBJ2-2	CASTQGANTGELFF	TGTGCCAGCACCCAAGGAGCGAACACCGGGGAGCTGTTTTTT
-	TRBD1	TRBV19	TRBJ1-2	CASSQSRDRGTRGYGYTF	TGTGCCAGTAGTCAATCCCGGGACAGGGGGACTCGCGGCTATGGCTACACCTTC
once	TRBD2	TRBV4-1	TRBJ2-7	CASSVRQLAGANDEQYF	TGCGCCAGCAGCGTAAGACAGCTAGCGGGAGCAAACGACGAGCAGTACTTC
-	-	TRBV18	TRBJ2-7	CASSLTVGGLSYEQYF	TGTGCCAGCTCACTCACCGTCGGGGGACTCTCCTACGAGCAGTACTTC
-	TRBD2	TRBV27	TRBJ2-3	CASRLGLAGVTDTQYF	TGTGCCAGCAGACTGGGACTAGCGGGAGTTACAGATACGCAGTATTTT
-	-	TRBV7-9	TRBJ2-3	CASSKRTRSDTQYF	TGTGCCAGCAGCAAAAGGACACGTTCAGATACGCAGTATTTT
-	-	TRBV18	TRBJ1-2	CASSKVDSNYGYTF	TGTGCCAGCTCAAAGGTGGACTCTAACTATGGCTACACCTTC
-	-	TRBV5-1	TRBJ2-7	CASSLGSGLSYEQYF	TGCGCCAGCAGCTTGGGCAGCGGGCTTTCCTACGAGCAGTACTTC
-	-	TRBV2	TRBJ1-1	CASRSPSGQRNTEAFF	TGTGCCAGCAGGTCCCCCTCTGGACAGAGAAACACTGAAGCTTTCTTT
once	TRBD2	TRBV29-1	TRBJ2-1	CSVGGLAGWNSYNEQFF	TGCAGCGTTGGGGGACTAGCGGGATGGAACTCCTACAATGAGCAGTTCTTC
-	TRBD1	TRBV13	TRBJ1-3	CASSGTGLRLSGNTIYF	TGTGCCAGCTCCGGGACAGGGTTACGACTCTCTGGAAACACCATATATTTT
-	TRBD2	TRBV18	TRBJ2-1	CASSPGTSGMIYRLFF	TGTGCCAGCTCACCAGGGACTAGCGGGATGATTTACCGTCTGTTCTTC
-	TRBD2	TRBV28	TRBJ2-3	CACRGLAVTDTQYF	TGTGCCTGCCGGGGACTAGCCGTCACAGATACGCAGTATTTT
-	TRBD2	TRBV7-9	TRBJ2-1	CASSLGGLIYNEQFF	TGTGCCAGCAGCTTGGGGGGACTAATCTACAATGAGCAGTTCTTC
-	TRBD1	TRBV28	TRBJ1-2	CASSWTGYYGYTF	TGTGCCAGCAGTTGGACAGGGTACTATGGCTACACCTTC
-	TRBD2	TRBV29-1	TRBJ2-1	CSVEGTSGTNEQFF	TGCAGCGTTGAAGGGACTAGCGGGACAAATGAGCAGTTCTTC
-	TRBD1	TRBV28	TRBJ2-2	CASSLPTDRAAGELFF	TGTGCCAGCAGTTTACCCACCGACAGGGCCGCCGGGGAGCTGTTTTTT
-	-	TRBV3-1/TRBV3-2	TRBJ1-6	CASSQVAEGRIYNSPLHF	TGTGCCAGCAGCCAAGTAGCGGAGGGGCGAATTTATAATTCACCCCTCCACTTT
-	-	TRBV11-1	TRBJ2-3	CASSLQGFTDTQYF	TGTGCCAGCAGCCTCCAGGGGTTCACAGATACGCAGTATTTT
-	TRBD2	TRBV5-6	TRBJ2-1	CASSLGYSGSSYNEQFF	TGTGCCAGCAGCTTGGGATACAGCGGGAGCTCCTACAATGAGCAGTTCTTC
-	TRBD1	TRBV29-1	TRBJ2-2	CSVEVQGLGTGTGELFF	TGCAGCGTTGAAGTACAGGGGCTTGGTACGGGCACCGGGGAGCTGTTTTTT
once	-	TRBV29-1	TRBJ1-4	CSALGRDLGEKLFF	TGCAGCGCCCTGGGCCGGGATTTAGGTGAAAAACTGTTTTTT
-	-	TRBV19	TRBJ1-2	CASSIPQGPYGYTF	TGTGCCAGTAGTATACCCCAGGGTCCCTATGGCTACACCTTC
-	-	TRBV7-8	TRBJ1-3	CASSVTYTSGNTIYF	TGTGCCAGCAGCGTTACATATACCTCTGGAAACACCATATATTTT
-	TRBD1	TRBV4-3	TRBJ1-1	CASSQFRDRGILVTEAFF	TGCGCCAGCAGCCAGTTCCGGGACAGGGGAATTTTAGTGACTGAAGCTTTCTTT
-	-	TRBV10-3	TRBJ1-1	CAISGKGVAEAFF	TGTGCCATCAGTGGTAAGGGGGTGGCTGAAGCTTTCTTT
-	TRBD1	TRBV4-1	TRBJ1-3	CASSSDRPGNTIYF	TGCGCCAGCAGCTCGGACAGGCCTGGAAACACCATATATTTT
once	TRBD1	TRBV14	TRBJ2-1	CASSQVQGASEQFF	TGTGCCAGCAGCCAAGTGCAGGGGGCAAGTGAGCAGTTCTTC
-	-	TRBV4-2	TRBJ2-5	CASSQDRGGRETQYF	TGTGCCAGCAGCCAAGATAGGGGCGGAAGGGAGACCCAGTACTTC
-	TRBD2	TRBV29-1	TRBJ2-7	CSVGGGLSYEQYF	TGCAGCGTGGGGGGGGGACTATCCTACGAGCAGTACTTC
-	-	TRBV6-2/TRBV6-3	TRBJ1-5	CASSISRVDSNQPQHF	TGTGCCAGCAGCATTTCGAGGGTGGATAGCAATCAGCCCCAGCATTTT
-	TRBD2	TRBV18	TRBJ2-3	CASSPPAGGPGDTQYF	TGTGCCAGCTCACCCCCAGCGGGAGGGCCTGGAGATACGCAGTATTTT
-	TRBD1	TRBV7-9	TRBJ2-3	CASSYNTPATGGGTDTQYF	TGTGCCAGCAGCTATAACACCCCCGCGACAGGGGGAGGCACAGATACGCAGTATTTT
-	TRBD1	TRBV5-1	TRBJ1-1	CASSQKRQGGVTEAFF	TGCGCCAGCAGTCAGAAGCGACAGGGTGGGGTTACTGAAGCTTTCTTT
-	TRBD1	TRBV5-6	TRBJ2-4	CASSKDRAKNIQYF	TGTGCCAGCAGCAAGGACAGGGCCAAAAACATTCAGTACTTC